These 28 T cell receptor beta chains were all obtained from the same sample, sequenced in a study of blood T cell repertoires in COVID-19. Generated by immunoSEQ multiplex PCR, the TCRdb table keeps only in-frame clones and is missing some. Of 200,000 or so clones listed, about 91% are singletons. The sequenced sample consisted of PBMCs or T cells enriched from blood (not recorded which). The source is a woman aged 40 to 50 with acute COVID-19.

V is TRBV19 and J is TRBJ1-3; the match to TRBD1 covers 7 bases. The CDR3 extends over 13 amino acids. Looked up from germline, CDR1 is LNHDA and CDR2 is SQIVND (reference sequence). Germline trimming cut 7 bases from V and 5 bases from J; bases unmatched to any gene: 5. The CDR3 spells CASTWDRRNTIYF. The CDR3 DNA reads as TGTGCCAGTACTTGGGACAGACGAAACACCATATATTTT.

The CDR3 DNA reads as TGCGCCAGCAGCCAAGACTGGAGTCCCGAGCAGTACTTC. Translation: CASSQDWSPEQYF. This rearrangement joins TRBV4-3 to TRBJ2-7; D not resolved. The germline gives CDR1 LGHNA, CDR2 YSLEER. This CDR3 region has 13 residues. Trimming shortened V by 0 bases and J by 6 bases, and 9 bases separated the two germline ends.

V is TRBV3-1 (or the pseudogene TRBV3-2) and J is TRBJ2-3, with D perhaps matching TRBD2 (6 bases). Germline CDR1 LGHDT, CDR2 YNNKEL (reference sequence). CDR3 size: 14 residues. V gave up 1 base and J gave up 4 bases, with 9 bases separating them. The CDR3 reads CASSQGDFPDTQYF. As DNA, the CDR3 is TGTGCCAGCAGCCAAGGGGACTTCCCAGATACGCAGTATTTT.

V and J are TRBV5-1 and TRBJ2-3; no clear D gene. This CDR3 spans 14 amino acids. Germline CDR1 SGHRS, CDR2 YFSETQ. Trimming removed 2 bases at V and 1 base at J, with 8 bases between. CDR3: CASSFRSRTDTQYF. The CDR3 DNA follows: TGCGCCAGCAGCTTTCGGAGCCGCACAGATACGCAGTATTTT.

This clone was observed a handful of times. The chain couples TRBV3-1 (or the pseudogene TRBV3-2) to TRBJ1-6, with TRBD1 identical over 7 bases. This CDR3 is 15 amino acids long. V was clipped by 5 bases and J by 10 bases; unmatched bases: 11. In germline, CDR1 is LGHDT, CDR2 YNNKEL (reference sequence). CDR3 DNA: TGTGCCAGCAGCACAGGGGCTACAGGGAGGTCACCCCTCCACTTT. Translating gives CASSTGATGRSPLHF.

V and J are TRBV27 and TRBJ2-3, with TRBD2 identical over 9 bases. CDR3 length equals 14 residues. From germline, CDR1 is MNHEY and CDR2 SMNVEV (reference sequence). After removal of 3 bases from V and 6 bases from J, the junction contained 4 bases not matched to a gene. CDR3 protein: CASSLSGGMDTQYF. In DNA, the CDR3 is TGTGCCAGCAGTTTGAGCGGGGGGATGGATACGCAGTATTTT.

This rearrangement joins TRBV4-1 to TRBJ1-1; weak D call: TRBD1 (5 bases). Trimming took off 0 bases at V and 3 bases at J, with 14 bases between the two ends. The CDR3 length is 16 residues. From germline, CDR1 is MGHRA and CDR2 YSYEKL. The CDR3 spells CASSQDRGGWDTEAFF. In DNA form, the CDR3 reads TGCGCCAGCAGCCAAGATCGGGGGGGATGGGACACTGAAGCTTTCTTT.

The gene calls are TRBV28 and TRBJ2-6; TRBD1 is a possible D gene (5 bases). V lost 4 bases and J lost 2, with 12 bases in between. Germline V gives CDR1 MDHEN, CDR2 SYDVKM. The CDR3 is 16 amino acids. For the CDR3, the DNA is TGTGCCAGCAGTTCACCAGGGTTCCCTGGGGCCAACGTCCTGACTTTC. Amino acid sequence: CASSSPGFPGANVLTF.

V usage is TRBV4-1 and J usage is TRBJ2-7, with 9 bases fitting TRBD2. The V and J ends lost 1 base and 3 bases, in that order; junction bases with no gene match: 1. This CDR3 region has 14 residues. Germline V gives CDR1 MGHRA, CDR2 YSYEKL. CDR3 loop: CASSQALAGYEQYF. The CDR3 region has the DNA TGCGCCAGCAGCCAAGCACTAGCGGGCTACGAGCAGTACTTC.

The chain has TRBV10-3 and TRBJ2-2, with TRBD2 identical over 12 bases. Germline CDR1 is ENHRY and CDR2 is SYGVKD. The CDR3 loop spans 15 amino acids. V lost 10 bases, J lost 3 bases, and 6 bases stayed unmatched. The CDR3, as DNA: TGTGCCACCCGACTAGCGGGAGTTGACACCGGGGAGCTGTTTTTT. Translated: CATRLAGVDTGELFF.

The rearrangement joins TRBV5-1 to TRBJ1-2; a weak D match, TRBD1 (5 bases). Trimming took 5 bases from V and 0 from J, leaving 11 bases between them. The CDR3 extends over 14 amino acids. Germline V gene data show CDR1 as SGHRS and CDR2 as YFSETQ. DNA of the CDR3: TGCGCCAGCAGTATCACAGGTTCTAACTATGGCTACACCTTC. Translating it yields CASSITGSNYGYTF.

This clone turned up a few times. The chain joins TRBV19 to TRBJ1-5; 8 bases are shared with TRBD1. CDR3 length equals 16 residues. Per the germline V gene, CDR1 is LNHDA and CDR2 is SQIVND (reference sequence). V lost 0 bases and J lost 4; bases outside the gene matches: 5. CDR3 protein: CASSIEWGQVNQPQHF. In DNA, the CDR3 is TGTGCCAGTAGTATAGAATGGGGACAGGTGAATCAGCCCCAGCATTTT. The variable domain in full, with the rest retrieved from reference TRBV19 and TRBJ1-5, is DGGITQSPKYLFRKEGQNVTLSCEQNLNHDAMYWYRQDPGQGLRLIYYSQIVNDFQKGDIAEGYSVSREKKESFPLTVTSAQKNPTAFYLCASSIEWGQVNQPQHFGDGTRLSIL.

A single count supports this clone. The V and J genes are TRBV7-9 and TRBJ2-5; 7 bases fit TRBD1. Germline V gene data show CDR1 as SEHNR and CDR2 as FQNEAQ (reference sequence). CDR3 length equals 14 residues. Trimming took 5 bases from V and 2 from J; bases not matched to a gene: 5. The CDR3 loop reads CASSPGQEQETQYF. The CDR3 DNA is TGTGCCAGCAGCCCCGGACAGGAACAAGAGACCCAGTACTTC.

This clone was seen a few times. The chain joins TRBV21-1 to TRBJ2-1; the D segment call TRBD2 is taken from the table without a DNA check. TRBV21-1 is designated a pseudogene. The CDR3 is made up of 15 amino acids. CDR3 loop: CASSLWTSGNNEQFF. Written as DNA, the CDR3 is TGTGCCAGCAGCCTCTGGACTAGCGGTAACAATGAGCAGTTCTTC.

J is TRBJ1-1 and V is TRBV19, with D unclear. The V end was cut by 0 bases, the J end by 7 bases, with 3 bases between. The CDR3 loop spans 11 amino acids. Germline CDR1 and CDR2: LNHDA and SQIVND (reference sequence). CDR3 DNA: TGTGCCAGTAGTATAGACATTGAAGCTTTCTTT. Translation gives CASSIDIEAFF.

The J gene is TRBJ2-7, the V gene TRBV9; 11 bases match TRBD2. This CDR3 spans 15 amino acids. From germline, CDR1 is SGDLS and CDR2 YYNGEE. The V segment lost 3 bases and the J segment 4 bases; nucleotides outside the gene matches: 6. The DNA for the CDR3 is TGTGCCAGCAGCGCGGCCGGGACTAGCGGTTACGAGCAGTACTTC. This codes for CASSAAGTSGYEQYF. The whole variable domain, remainder taken from reference TRBV9 and TRBJ2-7, is DSGVTQTPKHLITATGQRVTLRCSPRSGDLSVYWYQQSLDQGLQFLIQYYNGEERAKGNILERFSAQQFPDLHSELNLSSLELGDSALYFCASSAAGTSGYEQYFGPGTRLTVT.

This clone was picked up one time. The chain recombines TRBV27 with TRBJ2-3; TRBD2 matches 8 bases. V was pared by 3 bases and J by 2 bases, with 7 bases of the junction left unmatched. This CDR3 region has 16 residues. The germline gives CDR1 MNHEY, CDR2 SMNVEV (reference sequence). In DNA form, the CDR3 reads TGTGCCAGCAGTTTTACTAGCGGAAGTTTCACAGATACGCAGTATTTT. Residues: CASSFTSGSFTDTQYF.

This clone has more than one count but fewer than ten. The chain couples TRBV6-5 to TRBJ1-3; D is undetermined. Between the trimmed V and J ends, which lost 6 bases and 3 bases, there was a span of 15 bases. The germline CDR1 and CDR2 sequences are MNHEY and SVGAGI. CDR3 size: 15 residues. CDR3 loop: CASSPERSGGNTIYF. CDR3 sequence (DNA): TGTGCCAGCAGCCCCGAGCGCTCGGGTGGAAACACCATATATTTT.

The chain links TRBV24-1 to TRBJ1-1, with no clear D. CDR3 length: 13 amino acids. V was shortened by 5 bases and J by 1 base, with 7 bases between the two germline ends. The germline V gene encodes CDR1 KGHDR and CDR2 SFDVKD. CDR3 loop: CATSVAGNTEAFF. CDR3 DNA sequence: TGTGCCACCAGTGTGGCAGGGAACACTGAAGCTTTCTTT.

The rearrangement links TRBV7-9 to TRBJ2-7; 7 bases are a match to TRBD1. Germline V gives CDR1 SEHNR, CDR2 FQNEAQ (reference sequence). The CDR3 runs to 17 residues. V shed 2 bases and J 2 bases; nucleotides not matched to a gene: 12. CDR3 protein: CASSLSIGTVGTYEQYF. The CDR3 DNA is TGTGCCAGCAGCTTAAGCATAGGGACAGTGGGGACCTACGAGCAGTACTTC.

A remark on this clone: Other DNA sequences from this sample encode an identical CDR3 as well. The rearrangement links TRBV6-5 to TRBJ1-1; D unclear. Germline V lookup: CDR1 MNHEY, CDR2 SVGAGI. The ends were cut back, 3 bases at V and 0 bases at J, with 5 bases in the middle. This CDR3 is built from 13 residues. Here the CDR3 reads CASSYTLNTEAFF. The CDR3 nucleotides read TGTGCCAGCAGTTATACACTGAACACTGAAGCTTTCTTT.

The J gene is TRBJ1-1, the V gene TRBV9; possibly TRBD1 for D (5 bases). The CDR3 loop spans 15 amino acids. The germline CDR1 and CDR2 sequences are SGDLS and YYNGEE. Between the trimmed V and J ends, which lost 0 bases and 1 base, there was a span of 10 bases. This CDR3 is CASSVGLGGNTEAFF. The CDR3 region has the DNA TGTGCCAGCAGCGTAGGGCTGGGGGGGAACACTGAAGCTTTCTTT.

The chain recombines TRBV9 with TRBJ2-3, with 9 bases identical to TRBD2. The junction had 4 bases not matched to a gene; V was cut back by 2 bases and J by 0 bases. Per germline, CDR1 SGDLS and CDR2 YYNGEE. CDR3 length: 16 amino acids. DNA for the CDR3: TGTGCCAGCAGCGTTGGTAGCGGGAGTAGCACAGATACGCAGTATTTT. It encodes CASSVGSGSSTDTQYF.

This clone has just a few counts. The V and J genes are TRBV7-9 and TRBJ2-2; TRBD2 matches at 13 bases. Germline assignment: CDR1 SEHNR and CDR2 FQNEAQ (reference sequence). V lost 6 bases, J lost 0 bases, and 10 bases stayed unmatched. The CDR3 extends over 19 amino acids. The DNA for the CDR3 is TGTGCCAGCAGGTCCACTAGCGGGGGGGCTATCGCGAACACCGGGGAGCTGTTTTTT. This sequence encodes CASRSTSGGAIANTGELFF. The full variable domain, in which reference TRBV7-9 and TRBJ2-2 provide the parts outside the CDR3, is DTGVSQNPRHKITKRGQNVTFRCDPISEHNRLYWYRQTLGQGPEFLTYFQNEAQLEKSRLLSDRFSAERPKGSFSTLEIQRTEQGDSAMYLCASRSTSGGAIANTGELFFGEGSRLTVL.

The chain employs TRBV10-3 and TRBJ1-1; D unresolved. Between the trimmed V and J ends, which lost 10 bases and 4 bases, there was a span of 13 bases. Germline CDR1 reads ENHRY; CDR2 reads SYGVKD. The CDR3 is 12 residues long. The CDR3 region has the DNA TGTGCCACGGGAGGGCGCACCACTGAAGCTTTCTTT. Translation gives CATGGRTTEAFF.

The chain uses TRBV6-2 or TRBV6-3 and TRBJ2-3; 14 bases align to TRBD2. Trimming took 0 bases from V and 0 from J; bases not matched to a gene: 5. The CDR3 length is 19 residues. Germline loops: CDR1 MNHEY, CDR2 SVGEGT. The CDR3, as DNA: TGTGCCAGCAGTTACTCAGGGACTAGCGGGAGTTTGAGCACAGATACGCAGTATTTT. Translation: CASSYSGTSGSLSTDTQYF.

This chain joins TRBV19 and TRBJ1-2, with D possibly TRBD1 on 6 matching bases. The V gene lost 10 bases and the J gene lost 4 bases, with 10 bases spanning the gap. In germline, CDR1 is LNHDA, CDR2 SQIVND (reference sequence). The CDR3 runs 11 residues. CDR3 DNA: TGTGCCACAAAGGACAGCTATGGCTACACCTTC. It is translated as CATKDSYGYTF.

The chain carries TRBV29-1 and TRBJ2-5, with 11 bases matching TRBD2. The CDR3 is made up of 14 amino acids. CDR1 SQVTM and CDR2 ANQGSEA come from the germline V gene. V shed 5 bases, J shed 4 bases, and the junction held 6 bases outside the gene matches. The CDR3 is CSVSGTSGAETQYF. The CDR3 nucleotides are TGCAGCGTTTCCGGGACTAGCGGTGCAGAGACCCAGTACTTC. Together with reference TRBV29-1 and TRBJ2-5, the CDR3 gives the full variable domain: SAVISQKPSRDICQRGTSLTIQCQVDSQVTMMFWYRQQPGQSLTLIATANQGSEATYESGFVIDKFPISRPNLTFSTLTVSNMSPEDSSIYLCSVSGTSGAETQYFGPGTRLLVL.